The following is a T cell receptor (beta chain) sequence with its context. Its antigen remains unidentified. Measured with immunoSEQ multiplex PCR; TCRdb has only the in-frame clones, and not every one. The sample shows 100,000 to 150,000 clones, around 84% of them seen only once. This record comes from a study of T cell responses to AZD1222 COVID-19 vaccine. Whole-study findings and limits: Donors in the cohort were predominantly white British and more often female, and clonal diversity was possibly underestimated. Close to half of spike-specific TCRs reportedly recognize unmutated variant regions. Without day 14 samples, only post-peak T cell repertoires were studied. Vaccination with two AZD1222 doses was followed by a rise in Spike-specific TCR breadth and depth.

In germline, CDR1 is SNHLY, CDR2 FYNNEI. The J segment lost 3 bases and the V segment lost 11 bases, leaving 14 bases of the junction unmatched. The CDR3 has 15 amino acids. J is TRBJ1-1 and V is TRBV2; the match to TRBD1 covers 8 bases. The sequence was obtained from an adult in good health. The source was peripheral blood, collected on day 0 of AZD1222 vaccination. CDR3 in amino acids: CASSHGDRRYTEAFF. The CDR3, as DNA: TGTGCCTCCTCTCACGGGGACAGGCGATACACTGAAGCTTTCTTT. Filled out from reference TRBV2 and TRBJ1-1, the complete variable domain reads EPEVTQTPSHQVTQMGQEVILRCVPISNHLYFYWYRQILGQKVEFLVSFYNNEISEKSEIFDDQFSVERPDGSNFTLKIRSTKLEDSAMYFCASSHGDRRYTEAFFGQGTRLTVV.